The 32 T cell receptor beta chains below come from one sample, sequenced in a study of PD-1 blockade in classical Hodgkin lymphoma. Sequenced by immunoSEQ multiplex PCR; TCRdb stores in-frame clones only, minus some. The sample lists around 18,000 clones, roughly 80% occurring once. Time point reported: cycle 4 day 1 (C4D1), after 6 weeks of nivolumab. Patients all relapsed after autologous stem cell transplantation, and there was variation in brentuximab vedotin exposure. Purification of CD4+ T cells from thawed PBMCs was achieved by magnetic negative selection. Sample: CD4+ T cells from blood, taken before the fourth cycle of nivolumab. These receptors originate from a human donor with classical Hodgkin lymphoma.

The J gene is TRBJ1-6, the V gene TRBV6-4; the D is unclear. The CDR3 totals 14 residues. V lost 3 bases, J lost 4 bases, and 7 bases lay in between. In germline, CDR1 is MRHNA, CDR2 SNTAGT. The CDR3 reads CASSDGVYNSPLHF. The CDR3 DNA reads TGTGCCAGCAGTGATGGGGTGTATAATTCACCCCTCCACTTT.

This clone was observed a few times. The rearrangement uses TRBV7-9 and TRBJ2-7; TRBD2 might be the D (6 bases). The CDR3 covers 13 residues. From germline, CDR1 is SEHNR and CDR2 FQNEAQ (reference sequence). V was trimmed by 5 bases and J by 1 base, leaving 9 bases between them. The DNA of the CDR3 is TGTGCCAGCAGCGTGACTAGTTCCTACGAGCAGTACTTC. Translating gives CASSVTSSYEQYF.

J is TRBJ1-2 and V is TRBV6-1, with D maybe TRBD1 (5 bases). Germline-derived CDR1 and CDR2 are MNHNS and SASEGT. V was clipped by 0 bases and J by 7 bases, with 9 bases between them. The CDR3 totals 13 residues. In DNA form, the CDR3 reads TGTGCCAGCAGTGAAGCCCCAGGGACTGGCTACACCTTC. Its protein product is CASSEAPGTGYTF.

This clone was observed a handful of times. In DNA, the CDR3 is TGTGCCAGCAGCCCACTAGCGAAATCCTACGAGCAGTACTTC. Protein product: CASSPLAKSYEQYF. V usage is TRBV7-6 and J usage is TRBJ2-7, with 7 bases lining up with TRBD2. V gave up 5 bases and J gave up 1 base; unmatched junction bases: 5. CDR1 is SGHVS and CDR2 is FNYEAQ in the germline V gene. There are 14 residues in the CDR3.

The DNA for the CDR3 is TGCGCCAGCAGCTTGGAGGGCAGGGGTTTGCAAAACATTCAGTACTTC. This codes for CASSLEGRGLQNIQYF. The rearrangement joins TRBV5-1 to TRBJ2-4, with D maybe TRBD1 (6 bases). Germline V gives CDR1 SGHRS, CDR2 YFSETQ. The CDR3 has 16 amino acids. V was shortened by 0 bases and J by 5 bases, with 15 bases between the two germline ends.

This rearrangement joins TRBV7-9 to TRBJ2-5, with TRBD2 identical over 15 bases. V shed 4 bases, J shed 3 bases, and the junction held 9 bases outside the gene matches. Per germline, CDR1 SEHNR and CDR2 FQNEAQ (reference sequence). This CDR3 comprises 18 residues. The CDR3 DNA follows: TGTGCCAGCAGCTATCCTCCCGGGACTAGCGGGGGGAAAGAGACCCAGTACTTC. Translating gives CASSYPPGTSGGKETQYF.

The chain has TRBV10-2 and TRBJ1-2, with TRBD1 matching over 8 bases. Germline lookup yields CDR1 WSHSY and CDR2 SAAADI. This CDR3 has 13 residues. The V gene end was trimmed by 3 bases and the J gene end by 5 bases; junction bases not matched to a gene: 2. In DNA, the CDR3 is TGCGCCAGCAGTGAAACAGGGGGGTATGGCTACACCTTC. Its protein product is CASSETGGYGYTF.

This clone was found a few times. J is TRBJ2-7 and V is TRBV23-1; D possibly matches TRBD1 or TRBD2 (6 bases each). TRBV23-1 falls under the ORF class, with uncertain function. CDR3 size: 14 residues. The V and J ends lost 4 bases and 0 bases respectively, with 10 bases between them. The CDR3 bases are TGCGCCAGCAGTCTCCGGGGGCTCTCCTACGAGCAGTACGTC. Protein sequence: CASSLRGLSYEQYV.

The genes are TRBV9 and TRBJ1-2; 7 bases map to TRBD1. From germline, CDR1 is SGDLS and CDR2 YYNGEE. V lost 4 bases and J lost 0; bases outside the gene matches: 12. CDR3 length: 17 amino acids. CDR3 bases: TGTGCCAGCAGCCGTGGGACAGTGAAAACTACTAACTATGGCTACACCTTC. Residues: CASSRGTVKTTNYGYTF.

The V call is TRBV11-2, the J call TRBJ1-3; a possible D gene is TRBD1 (5 bases). The CDR3 has 16 residues. Germline lookup yields CDR1 SGHAT and CDR2 FQNNGV. V was trimmed by 5 bases and J by 2 bases, leaving 16 bases between them. The chain's CDR3 is CASSAVGGRTGNTIYF. In nucleotides, the CDR3 is TGTGCCAGCAGCGCCGTCGGGGGACGAACTGGAAACACCATATATTTT.

This chain joins TRBV5-1 and TRBJ2-7; the D gene is possibly TRBD2 (6 bases). From germline, CDR1 is SGHRS and CDR2 YFSETQ. The V end lost 5 bases, the J end lost 3 bases, and 15 bases lay between the germline ends. This CDR3 has 14 amino acids. The CDR3 DNA is TGCGCCAGCAGTCTGGACGGGGGAGACTACGAGCAGTACGTC. It translates to CASSLDGGDYEQYV.

This rearrangement joins TRBV4-1 to TRBJ2-5; D is ambiguous. Looked up from germline, CDR1 is MGHRA and CDR2 is YSYEKL. The V end lost 2 bases, the J end lost 2 bases, and 9 bases lay between the germline ends. The CDR3 loop spans 14 amino acids. Here the CDR3 DNA reads TGCGCCAGCAGCCAATGGCAGATGCAAGAGACCCAGTACTTC. This gives the protein CASSQWQMQETQYF.

The chain joins TRBV18 to TRBJ2-5; 9 nucleotides match TRBD1. Germline loops: CDR1 KGHSH, CDR2 LQKENI. Trimming cost V 6 bases and J 5 bases; bases outside gene matches: 10. The CDR3 has 15 amino acids. CDR3 region: CASSLGQGRVETQYF. CDR3 sequence (DNA): TGTGCCAGCTCCCTCGGACAGGGGAGAGTGGAGACCCAGTACTTC.

The chain is built from TRBV19 and TRBJ2-3, with TRBD2 identical over 13 bases. The CDR3 is 15 amino acids. Germline CDR1 reads LNHDA; CDR2 reads SQIVND (reference sequence). The ends lost 6 bases at V and 2 bases at J; junction bases unmatched: 2. The CDR3 sequence: CASRGLAGHTDTQYF. The CDR3 coding sequence is TGTGCCAGTAGGGGACTAGCGGGGCACACAGATACGCAGTATTTT.

The gene calls are TRBV4-1 and TRBJ2-3, with D hard to call. The CDR3 is 13 amino acids. The germline V gene has CDR1 MGHRA and CDR2 YSYEKL. V shed 4 bases and J shed 4 bases, with 9 bases lying between them. The CDR3 DNA follows: TGCGCCAGCAGCCCTGTCTTTGCAGATACGCAGTATTTT. It translates to CASSPVFADTQYF.

This clone has a handful of counts. The gene calls are TRBV30 and TRBJ1-5; no clear D gene. This CDR3 has 12 residues. V shed 1 base and J shed 1 base, with 2 bases lying between them. CDR1 and CDR2 (germline): GTSNPN, SVGIG (reference sequence). In DNA form, the CDR3 reads TGTGCCTGGAGTGAGAGCAATCAGCCCCAGCATTTT. Its translation is CAWSESNQPQHF.

The gene calls are TRBV5-6 and TRBJ1-4, with a tentative D call TRBD1 (5 bases). The CDR3 length is 12 residues. V lost 4 bases and J 10 bases, leaving 11 bases between the germline ends. Germline CDR1 is SGHDT and CDR2 is YYEEEE. CDR3 DNA sequence: TGTGCCAGCAGCACCAGGGAGGGAAAACTGTTTTTT. It translates to CASSTREGKLFF. Full variable domain (remainder filled in from reference TRBV5-6 and TRBJ1-4): DAGVTQSPTHLIKTRGQQVTLRCSPKSGHDTVSWYQQALGQGPQFIFQYYEEEERQRGNFPDRFSGHQFPNYSSELNVNALLLGDSALYLCASSTREGKLFFGSGTQLSVL.

In this sample, this clone turned up once. The chain employs TRBV7-2 and TRBJ2-3; 14 bases are shared with TRBD2. Germline V gives CDR1 SGHTA, CDR2 FQGNSA. The CDR3 covers 18 residues. The junction had 7 bases not matched to a gene; V was cut back by 2 bases and J by 3 bases. CDR3 bases: TGTGCCAGCAGCTTAAGGGGACTAGCGGGAGAAGGAACAGATACGCAGTATTTT. Protein product: CASSLRGLAGEGTDTQYF.

This clone has a handful of counts. The rearrangement joins TRBV5-5 to TRBJ1-5; 7 positions agree with TRBD1. The CDR3 sequence is 15 residues long. V dropped 3 bases and J dropped 1; count of bases not matched to a gene: 4. Germline loops: CDR1 SGHKS, CDR2 YYEKEE (reference sequence). CDR3 sequence: CASSSGTASNQPQHF. The CDR3 DNA follows: TGTGCCAGCAGCTCGGGGACAGCAAGCAATCAGCCCCAGCATTTT. Full variable domain (outside the CDR3, taken from reference TRBV5-5 and TRBJ1-5): DAGVTQSPTHLIKTRGQQVTLRCSPISGHKSVSWYQQVLGQGPQFIFQYYEKEERGRGNFPDRFSARQFPNYSSELNVNALLLGDSALYLCASSSGTASNQPQHFGDGTRLSIL.

The chain recombines TRBV7-2 with TRBJ1-4; D is perhaps TRBD1 (6 bases). Germline V gene data show CDR1 as SGHTA and CDR2 as FQGNSA. The CDR3 is 17 amino acids. The V gene lost 4 bases and the J gene lost 7 bases, with 22 bases spanning the gap. Here the CDR3 reads CASSSPGHSIFGEKLFF. Here the CDR3 DNA reads TGTGCCAGCAGCTCACCGGGACACTCCATCTTCGGTGAAAAACTGTTTTTT.

In nucleotides, the CDR3 is TGTGCCAGCAGTTTAACGGGACAGGGGGCCCCTGAGCAGTTCTTC. It is translated as CASSLTGQGAPEQFF. The chain joins TRBV28 to TRBJ2-1; the match to TRBD1 covers 12 bases. The CDR3 consists of 15 residues. Unmatched junction bases numbered 5, after V lost 2 bases and J lost 9 bases. The germline CDR1 and CDR2 sequences are MDHEN and SYDVKM.

Concerning this clone: Other nucleotide sequences from this sample produce the same CDR3. The chain has TRBV19 and TRBJ2-2, with D perhaps matching TRBD1 (6 bases). This CDR3 region has 15 residues. Germline V gene data show CDR1 as LNHDA and CDR2 as SQIVND (reference sequence). The ends were cut back, 4 bases at V and 5 bases at J, with 14 bases in the middle. For the CDR3, the DNA is TGTGCCAGTAGTAGCAAGGACAGATTTACCGGGGAGCTGTTTTTT. It is translated as CASSSKDRFTGELFF.

This chain joins TRBV9 and TRBJ1-3; unclear D gene. The ends were cut back, 3 bases at V and 7 bases at J, with 5 bases in the middle. The CDR3 runs 11 residues. CDR1 is SGDLS, CDR2 YYNGEE, per germline. The CDR3 bases are TGTGCCAGCAGCGATGGGAACACCATATATTTT. Protein sequence: CASSDGNTIYF.

The chain uses TRBV11-2 and TRBJ2-5; 12 bases map to TRBD2. The CDR3 extends over 15 amino acids. V shed 5 bases, J shed 4 bases, and the junction held 5 bases outside the gene matches. CDR1 and CDR2 (germline): SGHAT, FQNNGV. In DNA form, the CDR3 reads TGTGCCAGCAGCGCCTCTAGCGGGGGGGGAGAGACCCAGTACTTC. It yields the protein CASSASSGGGETQYF.

The rearrangement uses TRBV5-4 and TRBJ1-2; tentative D call: TRBD1 (6 bases). Trimming left V 3 bases short and J 5 bases short, with 14 bases between. Germline assignment: CDR1 SGHNT and CDR2 YYREEE (reference sequence). The CDR3 length is 14 residues. CDR3 protein: CASSSEGGGYGYTF. In DNA, the CDR3 is TGTGCCAGCAGCTCCGAGGGGGGAGGGTATGGCTACACCTTC.

The chain recombines TRBV19 with TRBJ2-1, with 7 bases that match TRBD1. The CDR3 length is 15 residues. The trim removed 5 bases at V and 3 bases at J, leaving 7 bases unmatched. CDR1 and CDR2 from the germline V gene are LNHDA and SQIVND (reference sequence). The CDR3 sequence is CASSPYRGNYNEQFF. CDR3 bases: TGTGCCAGTAGTCCATACAGGGGTAACTACAATGAGCAGTTCTTC.

V usage is TRBV5-1 and J usage is TRBJ2-5; 8 nucleotides agree with TRBD1. Trimming cost V 4 bases and J 3 bases; bases outside gene matches: 11. Germline loops: CDR1 SGHRS, CDR2 YFSETQ. CDR3 length: 16 residues. CDR3 region: CASSVLRGRPEETQYF. CDR3 DNA sequence: TGCGCCAGCAGCGTCCTCAGGGGGCGGCCCGAAGAGACCCAGTACTTC.

The chain couples TRBV5-1 to TRBJ1-1; D uncertain. Trimming left V 2 bases short and J 0 bases short, with 5 bases between. This CDR3 is 13 amino acids long. CDR1 is SGHRS and CDR2 is YFSETQ in the germline V gene. Written as DNA, the CDR3 is TGCGCCAGCAGCTTCCAGCTGAACACTGAAGCTTTCTTT. This sequence encodes CASSFQLNTEAFF.

V is TRBV11-2 and J is TRBJ2-7; D is unresolved. CDR3 length: 11 amino acids. Per the germline V gene, CDR1 is SGHAT and CDR2 is FQNNGV. Between the trimmed V and J ends, which lost 5 bases and 2 bases, there was a span of 4 bases. CDR3 nucleotides: TGTGCCAGCAGCGTGGCCTACGAGCAGTACTTC. It translates to CASSVAYEQYF.

This clone was picked up a small number of times. The V call is TRBV19, the J call TRBJ2-3; D gene uncertain. Germline V gene lookup returns CDR1 LNHDA and CDR2 SQIVND (reference sequence). V lost 3 bases to trimming and J lost 10 bases, with 20 bases between them. The CDR3 loop spans 15 amino acids. The CDR3 loop is CASSIEHLNPGPQYF. CDR3 in DNA: TGTGCCAGTAGTATCGAACACCTCAACCCAGGCCCGCAGTATTTT.

The gene calls are TRBV7-4 and TRBJ1-2; possibly TRBD1 for D (5 bases). Trimming removed 6 bases at V and 3 bases at J, with 17 bases between. Looked up from germline, CDR1 is SGHVT and CDR2 is SQSDAQ. The CDR3 extends over 15 amino acids. CDR3 residues: CASRPQGSAYYGYTF. CDR3 nucleotide sequence: TGTGCCAGCAGGCCCCAGGGATCTGCCTACTATGGCTACACCTTC.

This sequence joins TRBV11-3 and TRBJ2-2; 7 nucleotides agree with TRBD2. Germline V lookup: CDR1 SGHNT, CDR2 YENEEA. The CDR3 is 17 residues long. Trimming at V came to 2 bases and at J to 5 bases, leaving 11 bases not matched to a gene. The CDR3 DNA follows: TGTGCCAGCAGCTTAACCGCTTCTAGCGGCAAGACCGGGGAGCTGTTTTTT. It yields the protein CASSLTASSGKTGELFF. The full variable domain, completed using reference TRBV11-3 and TRBJ2-2, is EAGVVQSPRYKIIEKKQPVAFWCNPISGHNTLYWYLQNLGQGPELLIRYENEEAVDDSQLPKDRFSAERLKGVDSTLKIQPAELGDSAVYLCASSLTASSGKTGELFFGEGSRLTVL.